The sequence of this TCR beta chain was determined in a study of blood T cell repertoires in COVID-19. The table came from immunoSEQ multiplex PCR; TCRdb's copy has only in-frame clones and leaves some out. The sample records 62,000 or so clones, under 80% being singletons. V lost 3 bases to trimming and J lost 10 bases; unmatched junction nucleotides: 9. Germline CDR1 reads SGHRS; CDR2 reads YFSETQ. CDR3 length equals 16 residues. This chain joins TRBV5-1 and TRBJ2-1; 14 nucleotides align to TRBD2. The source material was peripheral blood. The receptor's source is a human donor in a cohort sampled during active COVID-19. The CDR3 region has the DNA TGCGCCAGCAGCTCGGGGACTAGCGGGGGACATGAAGAGCAGTTCTTC. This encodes CASSSGTSGGHEEQFF.